This entry features one T cell receptor beta chain sequence. This sample was included in a study of glioma-infiltrating T cells after dendritic cell vaccination. TCRdb's copy holds only in-frame clones and misses some; the assay was immunoSEQ multiplex PCR. This sample carries 25,000 to 35,000 clones, over 90% of them seen once, and the ten largest clones take 2.2%. In germline, CDR1 is SGHNT, CDR2 YYREEE (reference sequence). The ends lost 3 bases at V and 7 bases at J; junction bases unmatched: 5. The CDR3 has 15 residues. The clonotype comes from a human donor with glioblastoma. Material: blood, obtained before dendritic cell vaccination. The V gene is TRBV5-4, the J gene TRBJ2-1; 12 nucleotides agree with TRBD2. The CDR3 DNA reads TGTGCCAGCAGCTCCAGACTAGCGGGGGAGAATGAGCAGTTCTTC. This codes for CASSSRLAGENEQFF.